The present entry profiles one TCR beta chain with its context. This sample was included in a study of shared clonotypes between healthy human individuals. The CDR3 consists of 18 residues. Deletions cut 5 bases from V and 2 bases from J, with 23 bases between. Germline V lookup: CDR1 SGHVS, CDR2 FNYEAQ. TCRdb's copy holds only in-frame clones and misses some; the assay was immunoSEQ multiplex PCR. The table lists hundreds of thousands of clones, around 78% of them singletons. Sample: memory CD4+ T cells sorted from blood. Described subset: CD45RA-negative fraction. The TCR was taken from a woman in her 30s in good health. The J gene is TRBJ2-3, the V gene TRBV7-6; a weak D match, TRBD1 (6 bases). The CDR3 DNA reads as TGTGCCAGCAGCCCGACCCCCTCGGGAAGGACAGCCACAGATACGCAGTATTTT. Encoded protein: CASSPTPSGRTATDTQYF.